The rows below give T cell receptor beta chains drawn from one sample of a study of cytomegalovirus exposure and HLA in healthy donors. Here immunoSEQ multiplex PCR was the method, and the copy in TCRdb shows in-frame clones only, minus some. The data show some 130,000 clones, 70% to 80% seen once. What was sequenced was PBMCs. Receptors were obtained from a human donor in good health. CDR3s include the opening cysteine and the closing phenylalanine or tryptophan. A D gene is named only where the DNA matches it firmly. Some rows have no size entry. The others give once, few or many, or a class for an expanded clone.

cdr3_nt | cdr3_aa | clone_size | cdr3_length | d_call | j_call | v_call
TGTGCCAGCAGTGAACAGGGTGGAAACACCATATATTTT | CASSEQGGNTIYF | NA | 13 | NA | TRBJ1-3 | TRBV6-1
TGTGCCAGCAGTGAGGATATCGGGGGAGGGAACAATGAGCAGTTCTTC | CASSEDIGGGNNEQFF | NA | 16 | TRBD2 | TRBJ2-1 | TRBV6-4
TGTGCCAGCGGACGGACGAGGGCAGGGGCCGAGCAGTACTTC | CASGRTRAGAEQYF | NA | 14 | NA | TRBJ2-7 | TRBV11-2
TGTGCCTGGGGACAGCGGGGCTATGAGCAGTTCTTC | CAWGQRGYEQFF | few | 12 | NA | TRBJ2-1 | TRBV30
TGTGCCAGCAGACCCTCCGGGACAGGGTTTCGGACCCAGTACTTC | CASRPSGTGFRTQYF | NA | 15 | TRBD1 | TRBJ2-5 | TRBV28
TGCAGCGCCGTGGGATGGACAGGTTTCTCCTCTGGGGCCAACGTCCTGACTTTC | CSAVGWTGFSSGANVLTF | few | 18 | TRBD1 | TRBJ2-6 | TRBV29-1
TGTGCCAGCAGCCTCCGGGACAGGGACACCGGGGAGCTGTTTTTT | CASSLRDRDTGELFF | few | 15 | TRBD1 | TRBJ2-2 | TRBV9
TGTGCCAGCAGTTACCTTGGGAGTTCGACAGATACGCAGTATTTT | CASSYLGSSTDTQYF | NA | 15 | NA | TRBJ2-3 | TRBV6-5
TGTGCCAGCAGCGCGGGACAGGCGAACACTGAAGCTTTCTTT | CASSAGQANTEAFF | few | 14 | TRBD1 | TRBJ1-1 | TRBV7-3
TGTGCCAGCAGCTTAGTCGACAGGGCGCGCACCGGGGAGCTGTTTTTT | CASSLVDRARTGELFF | few | 16 | TRBD1 | TRBJ2-2 | TRBV11-2
TGTGCCAGCAGTCCCGGGACAGTGGGACTCTATGGCTACACCTTC | CASSPGTVGLYGYTF | NA | 15 | TRBD1 | TRBJ1-2 | TRBV2
TGTGCCAGTAGTATGTTAGCGGGAGCCACCACAGATACGCAGTATTTT | CASSMLAGATTDTQYF | NA | 16 | TRBD2 | TRBJ2-3 | TRBV19
TGTGCCAGCTCACTCGGGGAGGAAGCTTTCTTT | CASSLGEEAFF | once | 11 | NA | TRBJ1-1 | TRBV18
TGTGCCAGCAGCTTATTGGGGGGGGACACTGAAGCTTTCTTT | CASSLLGGDTEAFF | NA | 14 | NA | TRBJ1-1 | TRBV7-6
TGTGCCAGCAGCACCGAGACAGGATCAAATGGAAAGAATGAGCAGTTCTTC | CASSTETGSNGKNEQFF | NA | 17 | NA | TRBJ2-1 | TRBV21-1
TGTGCCAGCAGTTACGGGACAGGGAGCGAAAAACTGTTTTTT | CASSYGTGSEKLFF | NA | 14 | TRBD1 | TRBJ1-4 | TRBV6-6
TGTGCCAGCAGTGCCGGGGTTAGCAATCAGCCCCAGCATTTT | CASSAGVSNQPQHF | NA | 14 | NA | TRBJ1-5 | TRBV6-1
TGTGCCAGCACGCAGGAGGCTAATGAAAAACTGTTTTTT | CASTQEANEKLFF | NA | 13 | NA | TRBJ1-4 | TRBV25-1
TGTGCCAGCTCACCATACGAGAATCAGCCCCAGCATTTT | CASSPYENQPQHF | once | 13 | NA | TRBJ1-5 | TRBV18
TGTGCCAGCAGCCCTGGGACAATGAACACTGAAGCTTTCTTT | CASSPGTMNTEAFF | NA | 14 | NA | TRBJ1-1 | TRBV7-2
TGTGCCACCAGCAGTATCGCCAAAAACATTCAGTACTTC | CATSSIAKNIQYF | NA | 13 | NA | TRBJ2-4 | TRBV15
TGTGCCAGCAGCTTAGCCGGGGGGACCTACGAGCAGTACTTC | CASSLAGGTYEQYF | NA | 14 | TRBD2 | TRBJ2-7 | TRBV7-2
TGTGCCAGCAGTTATGGGACAGAGATCTATGGCTACACCTTC | CASSYGTEIYGYTF | few | 14 | TRBD1 | TRBJ1-2 | TRBV6-5
TGTGCCACCAGCAGAGGCGGAGGGGGCGCGGCTTTCTTT | CATSRGGGGAAFF | NA | 13 | TRBD1 | TRBJ1-1 | TRBV15
TGTGCCAGCAGCTTTCGGGGTGATACGCAGTATTTT | CASSFRGDTQYF | few | 12 | NA | TRBJ2-3 | TRBV11-3
TGTGCCAGCAGTTTCAGGGCTACCTTCTCCTACGAGCAGTACTTC | CASSFRATFSYEQYF | few | 15 | NA | TRBJ2-7 | TRBV27
TGTGCCAGCAGCGTAGCCAGGGAATACGGGGAGCTGTTTTTT | CASSVAREYGELFF | NA | 14 | NA | TRBJ2-2 | TRBV9
TGTGCCAGCAGCGGAGGAGGGTGGAGCTCCTACGAGCAGTACTTC | CASSGGGWSSYEQYF | few | 15 | NA | TRBJ2-7 | TRBV7-2
TGTGCTAGTGGGGGACACCTTAATTCCCAAGAGACCCAGTACTTC | CASGGHLNSQETQYF | NA | 15 | NA | TRBJ2-5 | TRBV12-5
TGTGCCAGCAGTGGCGGACAGGGAAACGCTGAAGCTTTCTTT | CASSGGQGNAEAFF | NA | 14 | TRBD1 | TRBJ1-1 | TRBV6-1
TGTGCCAGCAGTGATACCCGGACAGCTAAGGATGGCTACACCTTC | CASSDTRTAKDGYTF | NA | 15 | NA | TRBJ1-2 | TRBV6-1
TGTGCCAGCAGCCGAATGGGACAGGGGGCTTACGAGCAGTACTTC | CASSRMGQGAYEQYF | NA | 15 | TRBD1 | TRBJ2-7 | TRBV14
TGTGCTAGCAGCTCCCGGGTCGACACTGAAGCTTTCTTT | CASSSRVDTEAFF | NA | 13 | NA | TRBJ1-1 | TRBV7-7